The present T cell receptor (beta chain) was sequenced within a study of T cells in Graves' hyperthyroidism and ophthalmopathy. This clonotype has more than one count but fewer than ten. The antigen is not known. Findings and caveats of the study: Also found in blood were most expanded thyroid clonotypes above 0.001.

Amplification of TCR beta CDR3 regions was performed using RNA transcripts as template. In the first-round RT-PCR of the TCR CDR3, the HTBI primer set was used. TCRdb ran MiXCR on the multiplex PCR reads and lists one entry per CDR3 protein. The data hold over 150,000 distinct CDR3 sequences, with about 17% observed a single time. With 5 bases removed from V and 0 bases from J, the gap between germline ends came to 14 bases. Germline values: CDR1 KGHSH, CDR2 LQKENI. The CDR3 contains 17 residues. The chain carries TRBV18 and TRBJ1-6, with unresolved D. The sequenced material came from blood. The receptor comes from a woman in her fifties or sixties with Graves' hyperthyroidism. The CDR3 here is CASSSGSIYSYNSPLHF. In DNA form, the CDR3 reads TGTGCCAGCTCATCCGGTTCCATTTACTCCTATAATTCACCCCTCCACTTT.